This T cell receptor beta chain was found in a study of T cell responses to AZD1222 COVID-19 vaccine. Broader study findings: Spike-specific TCR repertoires showed rising breadth and depth after two AZD1222 doses. Within unmutated variant regions lay the reported targets of nearly half of spike-specific TCRs. Baseline testing showed seropositivity in only six or seven AZD1222 recipients.

The V and J ends lost 5 bases and 3 bases, in that order; junction bases with no gene match: 11. Germline loops: CDR1 SGHTA, CDR2 FQGNSA. The CDR3 totals 16 residues. The data were produced by immunoSEQ multiplex PCR, yet TCRdb's version contains in-frame clones alone and is incomplete. The sample shows just under 95,000 clones, 85% to 90% of them seen only once. With respect to this clone: Its antigen is unidentified.

V is TRBV7-2 and J is TRBJ2-7, with 9 bases fitting TRBD1. This receptor was identified in an adult in good health. The sample was peripheral blood, taken on day 0 of AZD1222 vaccination. The CDR3 nucleotides read TGTGCCAGCAGCAGCCCGGTACAGGGGGCGGTCTACGAGCAGTACTTC. Translating gives CASSSPVQGAVYEQYF.